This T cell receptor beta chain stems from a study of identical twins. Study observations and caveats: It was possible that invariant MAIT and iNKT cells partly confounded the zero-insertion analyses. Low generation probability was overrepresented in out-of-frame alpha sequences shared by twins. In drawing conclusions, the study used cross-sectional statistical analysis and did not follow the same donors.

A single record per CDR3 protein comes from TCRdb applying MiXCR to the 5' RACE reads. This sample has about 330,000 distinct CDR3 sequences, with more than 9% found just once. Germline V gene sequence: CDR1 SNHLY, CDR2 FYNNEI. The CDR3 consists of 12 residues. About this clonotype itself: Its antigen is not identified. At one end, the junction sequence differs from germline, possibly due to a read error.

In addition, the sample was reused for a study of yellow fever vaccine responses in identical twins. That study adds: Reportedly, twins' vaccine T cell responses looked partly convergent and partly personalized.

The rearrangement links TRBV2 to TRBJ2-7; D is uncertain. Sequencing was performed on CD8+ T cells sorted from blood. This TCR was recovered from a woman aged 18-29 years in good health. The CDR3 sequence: CASSGGSYDQYF. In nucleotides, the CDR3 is TGTGCCAGCAGTGGCGGCTCCTACGATCAGTACTTC.